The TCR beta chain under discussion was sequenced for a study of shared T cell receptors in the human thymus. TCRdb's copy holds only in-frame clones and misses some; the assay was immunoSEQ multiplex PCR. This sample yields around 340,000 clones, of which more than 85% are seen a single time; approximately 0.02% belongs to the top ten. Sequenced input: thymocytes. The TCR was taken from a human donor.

The chain's CDR3 is CASSQDWRGTDTQYF. The CDR3 coding sequence is TGTGCCAGCAGCCAAGATTGGCGGGGCACAGATACGCAGTATTTT. The chain uses TRBV4-2 and TRBJ2-3, with a tentative D call TRBD2 (5 bases). Germline values: CDR1 LGHNA, CDR2 YNFKEQ. The CDR3 consists of 15 residues. V lost 0 bases to trimming and J lost 1 base, with 8 bases between them.